These T cell receptor beta chains were read from a single sample in a study of blood T cells in healthy people across ages. MiXCR, run by TCRdb on the 5' RACE reads, gives a single entry per CDR3 protein. The repertoire holds about 1.6 million distinct CDR3 sequences, with 30% to 40% as singletons. The sample taken for sequencing was blood. The receptors come from a woman aged 25 to 39 in good health. Both conserved end residues are part of each CDR3. A D gene is named only where the DNA matches it firmly. Expanded clones get a size class; other rows say once, few or many, or leave the size out.

abundance: -
j_gene: TRBJ1-6
v_gene: TRBV9
d_gene: -
CDR3aa: CASSVAAYSPLHF
CDR3nt: TGTGCCAGCAGCGTAGCTGCCTATTCACCCCTCCACTTT

abundance: -
j_gene: TRBJ2-1
v_gene: TRBV6-1
d_gene: -
CDR3aa: CASSEAQTGSEQFF
CDR3nt: TGTGCCAGCAGTGAAGCCCAAACAGGGTCTGAGCAGTTCTTC

abundance: -
j_gene: TRBJ2-3
v_gene: TRBV7-2
d_gene: TRBD2
CDR3aa: CACSLAGETDTQYF
CDR3nt: TGTGCCTGCAGCTTAGCGGGGGAGACAGATACGCAGTATTTT

abundance: -
j_gene: TRBJ2-4
v_gene: TRBV5-1
d_gene: TRBD1
CDR3aa: CTSSPSTGENIQYF
CDR3nt: TGCACCAGCAGCCCCTCGACAGGGGAAAACATTCAGTACTTC

abundance: -
j_gene: TRBJ2-2
v_gene: TRBV2
d_gene: TRBD2
CDR3aa: CASKLRAAPSGAFPGELFF
CDR3nt: TGTGCCAGCAAACTACGAGCGGCGCCTAGCGGGGCGTTCCCCGGGGAGCTGTTTTTT

abundance: -
j_gene: TRBJ2-7
v_gene: TRBV6-1
d_gene: -
CDR3aa: CASSKVPDPSINEQYF
CDR3nt: TGTGCCAGCAGCAAAGTACCAGATCCTAGCATTAACGAGCAGTACTTC

abundance: few
j_gene: TRBJ1-4
v_gene: TRBV7-8
d_gene: -
CDR3aa: CASSSSWSDEKLFF
CDR3nt: TGTGCCAGCAGCTCGTCCTGGAGCGATGAAAAACTGTTTTTT

abundance: many
j_gene: TRBJ2-5
v_gene: TRBV12-3/TRBV12-4
d_gene: TRBD1
CDR3aa: CASSLSGQGGVQYF
CDR3nt: TGTGCCAGCAGTTTATCGGGACAGGGAGGAGTGCAGTACTTC

abundance: few
j_gene: TRBJ2-1
v_gene: TRBV6-2/TRBV6-3
d_gene: -
CDR3aa: CASSYQGPNNEQFF
CDR3nt: TGTGCCAGCAGTTATCAGGGGCCTAACAATGAGCAGTTCTTC

abundance: -
j_gene: TRBJ1-1
v_gene: TRBV5-6
d_gene: -
CDR3aa: CASSLAAGVMNTEAFF
CDR3nt: TGTGCCAGCAGCTTGGCGGCAGGGGTCATGAACACTGAAGCTTTCTTT

abundance: few
j_gene: TRBJ2-1
v_gene: TRBV7-2
d_gene: -
CDR3aa: CASSLDRRLGFF
CDR3nt: TGTGCCAGCAGCTTAGACAGGAGGCTGGGGTTCTTC

abundance: few
j_gene: TRBJ2-7
v_gene: TRBV6-2/TRBV6-3
d_gene: TRBD2
CDR3aa: CASSLNLAGGNEQYF
CDR3nt: TGTGCCAGCAGTTTGAATCTAGCGGGGGGTAACGAGCAGTACTTC

abundance: -
j_gene: TRBJ2-5
v_gene: TRBV29-1
d_gene: TRBD2
CDR3aa: CSVDSPGRAGGPFGFETQYF
CDR3nt: TGCAGCGTTGACTCTCCGGGGCGCGCGGGGGGGCCTTTCGGGTTTGAGACCCAGTACTTC

abundance: many
j_gene: TRBJ2-7
v_gene: TRBV20-1
d_gene: TRBD2
CDR3aa: CSARDAGDYTKQYF
CDR3nt: TGCAGTGCTAGAGACGCGGGGGACTATACGAAGCAGTACTTC

abundance: -
j_gene: TRBJ2-7
v_gene: TRBV4-2
d_gene: -
CDR3aa: CASSQVTRGGSHEQYF
CDR3nt: TGTGCCAGCAGCCAAGTAACGCGTGGGGGCAGCCACGAGCAGTACTTC

abundance: few
j_gene: TRBJ1-4
v_gene: TRBV2
d_gene: -
CDR3aa: CASSERTPATNEKLFF
CDR3nt: TGTGCCAGCAGTGAGAGGACACCCGCAACTAATGAAAAACTGTTTTTT

abundance: few
j_gene: TRBJ2-1
v_gene: TRBV5-1
d_gene: -
CDR3aa: CASGPHWENEQFF
CDR3nt: TGCGCCAGCGGCCCCCACTGGGAGAATGAGCAGTTCTTC

abundance: few
j_gene: TRBJ2-6
v_gene: TRBV7-6
d_gene: -
CDR3aa: CASSLMGAGAGANVLTF
CDR3nt: TGTGCCAGCAGCTTAATGGGGGCTGGGGCCGGGGCCAACGTCCTGACTTTC

abundance: many
j_gene: TRBJ2-3
v_gene: TRBV29-1
d_gene: -
CDR3aa: CSVGGTQYF
CDR3nt: TGCAGCGTTGGCGGCACGCAGTATTTT

abundance: -
j_gene: TRBJ2-7
v_gene: TRBV10-3
d_gene: -
CDR3aa: CAIGRTAGSSYEQYF
CDR3nt: TGTGCCATCGGTCGGACGGCAGGGAGCTCCTACGAGCAGTACTTC

abundance: -
j_gene: TRBJ1-2
v_gene: TRBV6-1
d_gene: -
CDR3aa: CASSELGVGGYTF
CDR3nt: TGTGCCAGCAGTGAACTGGGGGTGGGAGGCTACACCTTC

abundance: few
j_gene: TRBJ2-6
v_gene: TRBV12-3/TRBV12-4
d_gene: TRBD2
CDR3aa: CASSFVSGGGGSGANVLTF
CDR3nt: TGTGCCAGCAGTTTCGTTAGCGGGGGCGGCGGATCTGGGGCCAACGTCCTGACTTTC

abundance: -
j_gene: TRBJ1-5
v_gene: TRBV27
d_gene: -
CDR3aa: CASGAGQPQHF
CDR3nt: TGTGCCAGCGGTGCAGGGCAGCCCCAGCATTTT

abundance: -
j_gene: TRBJ1-1
v_gene: TRBV10-3
d_gene: -
CDR3aa: CAISASYRENTEAFF
CDR3nt: TGTGCCATCAGTGCCTCTTACAGGGAGAACACTGAAGCTTTCTTT

abundance: -
j_gene: TRBJ2-5
v_gene: TRBV3-1
d_gene: -
CDR3aa: CASLPGGGVETRYF
CDR3nt: TGTGCCAGCCTTCCTGGTGGGGGAGTCGAGACCCGGTACTTC

abundance: -
j_gene: TRBJ2-5
v_gene: TRBV7-2
d_gene: -
CDR3aa: CASSLELETLGEQYF
CDR3nt: TGTGCCAGCAGCTTAGAGTTAGAAACGCTGGGGGAGCAGTACTTC